The 8 T cell receptor beta chains given below trace back to one sample, sequenced in a study. Cells sorted as Tregs were CD4+, CD25+ and CD127-/low. MiXCR was run by TCRdb on the 5' RACE reads, yielding one entry per CDR3 protein. The sample includes about 57,000 distinct CDR3 sequences, 26% of them seen just once. The sample taken for sequencing was tumor-infiltrating Tregs sorted from the breast tumor. Receptor source: a female donor with breast cancer.

The chain has TRBV3-1 and TRBJ2-1; unclear D gene. This CDR3 is 13 amino acids long. Trimming took off 4 bases at V and 7 bases at J, with 11 bases between the two ends. Germline lookup yields CDR1 LGHDT and CDR2 YNNKEL (reference sequence). The CDR3 loop is CASSRTTGNEQFF. The CDR3 DNA is TGTGCCAGCAGCCGAACGACTGGGAATGAGCAGTTCTTC.

V usage is TRBV7-2 and J usage is TRBJ1-3, with a tentative D call TRBD1 (5 bases). V was cut by 0 bases and J by 5 bases, with 14 bases left in between. The CDR3 is 16 residues long. Germline V gene data show CDR1 as SGHTA and CDR2 as FQGNSA. For the CDR3, the DNA is TGTGCCAGCAGCTTAGCGTTTACAGGCCAGAGAAACACCATATATTTT. Translating it yields CASSLAFTGQRNTIYF.

This chain connects TRBV20-1 to TRBJ2-7, with D possibly matching TRBD2 (5 bases). The CDR3 is 13 amino acids. Germline V gene data show CDR1 as DFQATT and CDR2 as SNEGSKA (reference sequence). The ends were cut back, 2 bases at V and 1 base at J, with 9 bases in the middle. The CDR3 DNA follows: TGCAGTGCTAGAATCGGGGTGTCCTACGAGCAGTACTTC. Its translation is CSARIGVSYEQYF.

The rearrangement links TRBV14 to TRBJ2-1; D remains unclear. Trimming shortened V by 1 base and J by 5 bases, and 12 bases separated the two germline ends. This CDR3 contains 15 residues. Germline CDR1 SGHDN, CDR2 FVKESK. CDR3 bases: TGTGCCAGCAGCCAAGTTCAGGCCCATAACAATGAGCAGTTCTTC. This codes for CASSQVQAHNNEQFF.

This clonotype showed up just a few times. CDR3 nucleotides: TGTGCCAGCAGCCAGGGTGACAGTTCCTACGAGCAGTACTTC. It translates to CASSQGDSSYEQYF. This chain links TRBV3-1 with TRBJ2-7; a weak D match, TRBD1 (5 bases). From germline, CDR1 is LGHDT and CDR2 YNNKEL (reference sequence). V lost 3 bases and J lost 1, with 10 bases in between. The CDR3 length is 14 residues.

This clonotype was detected only a few times. The chain links TRBV27 to TRBJ1-2, with a weak D call TRBD1 (6 bases). Trimming removed 4 bases at V and 2 bases at J, with 14 bases between. The CDR3 is made up of 15 amino acids. Germline V gene lookup returns CDR1 MNHEY and CDR2 SMNVEV (reference sequence). CDR3 sequence reads: CASSSLDRMNYGYTF. The CDR3 DNA reads TGTGCCAGCAGTTCCTTAGACAGGATGAACTATGGCTACACCTTC.

The chain uses TRBV5-1 and TRBJ2-7; 8 bases are a match to TRBD1. Looked up from germline, CDR1 is SGHRS and CDR2 is YFSETQ. J gave up 2 bases and V 1 base, and 14 bases lay outside the gene matches. This CDR3 is 18 amino acids long. Written as DNA, the CDR3 is TGCGCCAGCAGCTTGCAAGGCCCAGGACAGGGATACACCTACGAGCAGTACTTC. It translates to CASSLQGPGQGYTYEQYF.

This clonotype has a count of ten or more. The chain joins TRBV5-1 to TRBJ2-1; a possible D gene is TRBD2 (6 bases). The CDR3 spans 15 residues. Trimming shortened V by 0 bases and J by 5 bases, and 12 bases separated the two germline ends. Germline values: CDR1 SGHRS, CDR2 YFSETQ. CDR3 DNA sequence: TGCGCCAGCAGCTTGGAGTCGGGAGCACACAATGAGCAGTTCTTC. This codes for CASSLESGAHNEQFF.